Below, one T cell receptor (beta chain) is given with its context. Its specificity is not known. The method was immunoSEQ multiplex PCR; TCRdb's version includes in-frame clones alone and lacks a portion of them. In the table there are tens of thousands of clones, around nine tenths of which are singletons. The data stem from a study of T cell responses to AZD1222 COVID-19 vaccine. About the research overall: Second doses at about 4 or about 12 weeks were pooled. Study-wide findings and caveats: Rises in breadth and depth of Spike-specific TCRs came after two AZD1222 doses. Donor demographics were predominantly white British with a female majority; clonal diversity may be underestimated.

CDR1 and CDR2 (germline): KGHDR, SFDVKD. V was pared by 3 bases and J by 4 bases, with 11 bases between. The CDR3 has 14 amino acids. The TCR comes from an adult in good health. The specimen comprised peripheral blood, sampled on day 0 of AZD1222 vaccination. J is TRBJ2-5 and V is TRBV24-1; D is possibly TRBD2 (5 bases). CDR3 coding DNA: TGTGCCACCAGTGATCTCCGGGATTTAGAGACCCAGTACTTC. Its protein product is CATSDLRDLETQYF.